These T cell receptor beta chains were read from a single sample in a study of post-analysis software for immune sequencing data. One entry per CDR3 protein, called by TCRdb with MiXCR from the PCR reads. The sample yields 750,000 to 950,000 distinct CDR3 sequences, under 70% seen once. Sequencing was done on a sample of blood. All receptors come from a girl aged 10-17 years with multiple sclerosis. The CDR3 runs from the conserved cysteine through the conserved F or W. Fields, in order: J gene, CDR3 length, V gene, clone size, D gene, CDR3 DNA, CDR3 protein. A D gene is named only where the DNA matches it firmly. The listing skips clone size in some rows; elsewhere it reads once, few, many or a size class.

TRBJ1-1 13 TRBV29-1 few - TGCAGCGTGGGAGGGATGTTGAACACTGAAGCTTTCTTT CSVGGMLNTEAFF
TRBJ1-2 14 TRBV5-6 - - TGTGCCAGCAGCTTGGCCGAAGGAACCTATGGCTACACCTTC CASSLAEGTYGYTF
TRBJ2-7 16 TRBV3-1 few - TGTGCCAGCAGCCAAGATATTTGGAGACAGGCTTACGAGCAGTACTTC CASSQDIWRQAYEQYF
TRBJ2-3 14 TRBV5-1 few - TGCGCCAGCAGCTTTGCGGGGACCACAGATACGCAGTATTTT CASSFAGTTDTQYF
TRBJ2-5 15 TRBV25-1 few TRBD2 TGTGCCAGCAGTGTTGCGGGAGGGAGCCAAGAGACCCAGTACTTC CASSVAGGSQETQYF
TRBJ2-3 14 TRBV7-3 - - TGTGCCAGCAGCTTAACGCCGGGGTCAGATACGCAGTATTTT CASSLTPGSDTQYF
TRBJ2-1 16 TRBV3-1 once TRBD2 TGTGCCAGCAGCCAAGCGTGGCGGGAGACGTACAATGAGCAGTTCTTC CASSQAWRETYNEQFF
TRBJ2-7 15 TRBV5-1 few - TGCGCCAGCAGCTTGATACAGGGCTTTTACTACGAGCAGTACTTC CASSLIQGFYYEQYF
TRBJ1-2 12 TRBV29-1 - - TGCAGCTCGGGTGAAGGGGCTAAGGGCTACACCTTC CSSGEGAKGYTF
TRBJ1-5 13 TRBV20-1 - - TGCAGTGCTAGAGGAACCATCGATCAGCCCCAGCATTTT CSARGTIDQPQHF
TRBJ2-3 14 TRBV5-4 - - TGTGCCAGCAGCTTGGCTTGGAAGCCAGATACGCAGTATTTT CASSLAWKPDTQYF
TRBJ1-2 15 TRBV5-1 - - TGCGCCAGCAGGGATGGAAGCGGGGTAGGCTATGGCTACACCTTC CASRDGSGVGYGYTF
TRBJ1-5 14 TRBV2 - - TGTGCCAGCAGTGAAGGCAGGGCCTGGCAGCCCCAGCATTTT CASSEGRAWQPQHF
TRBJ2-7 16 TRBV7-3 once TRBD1 TGTGCCAGCAGCCTAGGACGGACAGGGGGGTCTAGCGAGCAGTACTTC CASSLGRTGGSSEQYF
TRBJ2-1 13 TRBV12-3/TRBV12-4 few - TGTGCCAGCAGCCCGTTCACTAGGGATGAGCAGTTCTTC CASSPFTRDEQFF
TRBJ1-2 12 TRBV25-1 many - TGTGCCAGCAGTAGGGGGTACTATGGCTACACCTTC CASSRGYYGYTF
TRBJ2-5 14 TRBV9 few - TGTGCCAGCAGCGGTAGTGGGGCCGGGGAGACCCAGTACTTC CASSGSGAGETQYF
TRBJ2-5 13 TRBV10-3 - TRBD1 TGTGCCATCAGTCTGACAGGGACAGAGACCCAGTACTTC CAISLTGTETQYF
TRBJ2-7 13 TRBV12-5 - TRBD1 TGTGCTAGTGGTGCCCAGACAGGGGTCGAGCAGTACTTC CASGAQTGVEQYF
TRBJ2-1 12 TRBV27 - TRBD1 TGTGCCAGCAGCGCTCCGACAGGGTGGCAGTTCTTC CASSAPTGWQFF
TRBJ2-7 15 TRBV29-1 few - TGCAGCGTTGAAAACGGGGACCGGCCTACCTACGAGCAGTACTTC CSVENGDRPTYEQYF
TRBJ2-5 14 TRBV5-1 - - TGCGCCAGCAGCCCCGGACGAAAACGAGAGACCCAGTACTTC CASSPGRKRETQYF
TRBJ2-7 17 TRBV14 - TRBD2 TGTGCCAGCAGCCTTTCCGCGGGGGGAGTCGGCACCTACGAGCAGTACTTC CASSLSAGGVGTYEQYF
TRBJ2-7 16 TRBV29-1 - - TGCAGCGTTGGATCCTTTAGGGCAGGTCCTATGAGCGAGCAGTACTTC CSVGSFRAGPMSEQYF
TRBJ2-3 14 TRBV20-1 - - TGCAGTGCTAGAGAAACGAGCTTGGCAGATACGCAGTATTTT CSARETSLADTQYF
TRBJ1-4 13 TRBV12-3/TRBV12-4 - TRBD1 TGTGCCAGCATCTGGACAGGCGGCGAAAAACTGTTTTTT CASIWTGGEKLFF
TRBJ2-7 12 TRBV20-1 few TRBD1 TGCAGTGCTCCCGACAGGGCCTACGAGCAGTACTTC CSAPDRAYEQYF
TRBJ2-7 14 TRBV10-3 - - TGTGCCATCAGTAGAACAGGGAAGGGCGGCGAGCAGTACTTC CAISRTGKGGEQYF
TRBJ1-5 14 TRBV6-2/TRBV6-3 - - TGTGCCAGCAGTTACCCGGGGGGCAATCAGCCCCAGCATTTT CASSYPGGNQPQHF
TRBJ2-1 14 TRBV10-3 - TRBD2 TGTGCCATCAGTGAACCTAGCGGGAGGGATGAGCAGTTCTTC CAISEPSGRDEQFF
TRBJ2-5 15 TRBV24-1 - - TGTGTCACCAGTACAGGAGGCGGGAACCAAGAGACCCAGTACTTC CVTSTGGGNQETQYF
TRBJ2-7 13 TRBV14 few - TGTGCCAGCAGCCAAGATACCGAGCACGAGCAGTACTTC CASSQDTEHEQYF
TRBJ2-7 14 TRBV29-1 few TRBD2 TGCAGCGTTGGAGGCGGGAGGGAAACCTACGAGCAGTACTTC CSVGGGRETYEQYF
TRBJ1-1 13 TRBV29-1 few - TGCAGCGGGCATGGACTCCAGAACACTGAAGCTTTCTTT CSGHGLQNTEAFF
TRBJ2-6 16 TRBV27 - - TGTGCCAGCAGGTTGACAGGCTACTCTGGGGCCAACGTCCTGACTTTC CASRLTGYSGANVLTF
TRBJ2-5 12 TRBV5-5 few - TGTGCCAGCAGCTTGTCCAGTGGGACCCAGTACTTC CASSLSSGTQYF
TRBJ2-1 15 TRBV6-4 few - TGTGCCAGCAATCCAAGCGGCTCTCTCGGGGATGAGCAGTTCTTC CASNPSGSLGDEQFF
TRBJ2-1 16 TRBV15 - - TGTGCCACCAGCAGAGACACCGGGACACAATACAATGAGCAGTTCTTC CATSRDTGTQYNEQFF
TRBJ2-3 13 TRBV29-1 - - TGCAGCGTCAAGATCCGATGGGGAGATACGCAGTATTTT CSVKIRWGDTQYF
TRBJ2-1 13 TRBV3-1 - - TGTGCCAGCAGCCAAGATACCGACAATGAGCAGTTCTTC CASSQDTDNEQFF
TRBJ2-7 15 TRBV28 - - TGTGCCAGCAGAAGGGACTTCCAACGCCGTTACGAGCAGTACTTC CASRRDFQRRYEQYF
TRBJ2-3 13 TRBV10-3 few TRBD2 TGTGCCATTGCGGGAGGGTCCACAGATACGCAGTATTTT CAIAGGSTDTQYF
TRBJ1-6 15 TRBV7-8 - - TGTGCCAGCAGCTTACCAGGGGCGATTAATTCACCCCTCCACTTT CASSLPGAINSPLHF
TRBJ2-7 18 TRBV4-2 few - TGTGCCAGCAGCCAAACTCGGACGGAGGCCCCTTACGGGTACGAGCAGTACTTC CASSQTRTEAPYGYEQYF
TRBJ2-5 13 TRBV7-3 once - TGTGCCAGCAGCTTAATTACCGGGGGCTTGATGTACTTC CASSLITGGLMYF
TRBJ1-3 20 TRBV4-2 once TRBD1 TGTGCCAGCAGCCACAACAACCGGGACAGGGCGACAATTTCTGGAAACACCATATATTTT CASSHNNRDRATISGNTIYF